These 26 T cell receptor beta chains share one sample of origin, sequenced in a study of shared clonotypes between healthy human individuals (dated by TCRdb to about 2020). Library preparation was by the immunoSEQ multiplex PCR assay. TCRdb re-hosts the immuneACCESS table, in-frame sequences only. Its copies lack some clones; in the studies checked, an unresolved V gene accounts for under half of them, and the cause for the rest is not known. The sample table records hundreds of thousands of clones; about 85% of these occur just once. The ten largest clones capture 13% of the sample. Sequencing input: PBMCs. The receptors stem from a woman aged 40 to 55 in good health. Some clones in this sample may be carry-over from other donors' samples.

The chain joins TRBV28 to TRBJ1-1; possible D gene TRBD1, 6 bases. Germline values: CDR1 MDHEN, CDR2 SYDVKM. V was pared by 7 bases and J by 1 base, with 13 bases between. There are 14 residues in the CDR3. The CDR3 loop is CASIGGGKNTEAFF. The CDR3 coding sequence is TGTGCCAGCATAGGGGGAGGGAAGAACACTGAAGCTTTCTTT.

In its sample, this clone was seen a few times. V usage is TRBV28 and J usage is TRBJ1-2; D is undetermined. The V and J ends lost 5 bases and 3 bases respectively, with 7 bases between them. The CDR3 sequence is 12 residues long. The germline gives CDR1 MDHEN, CDR2 SYDVKM. The CDR3 DNA is TGTGCCAGCAGTGTTGAGTACTATGGCTACACCTTC. Its protein product is CASSVEYYGYTF.

This chain links TRBV7-2 with TRBJ2-5; D is possibly TRBD2 (6 bases). Per the germline V gene, CDR1 is SGHTA and CDR2 is FQGNSA. V dropped 1 base and J dropped 3 bases, with 12 bases sitting between them. The CDR3 totals 15 residues. CDR3 in DNA: TGTGCCAGCAGCTTAGGTGGCCTAGCGAAAGAGACCCAGTACTTC. It is translated as CASSLGGLAKETQYF.

The chain links TRBV7-8 to TRBJ2-3; TRBD2 aligns across 11 bases. V lost 4 bases and J lost 7; bases outside the gene matches: 10. The CDR3 spans 16 residues. Germline loops: CDR1 SGHVS, CDR2 FQNEAQ. DNA of the CDR3: TGTGCCAGCAGCTCCGTAGCGGGAGGGCCGGAGAATACGCAGTATTTT. Translating it yields CASSSVAGGPENTQYF. The variable domain in full, with the rest retrieved from reference TRBV7-8 and TRBJ2-3, is GAGVSQSPRYKVAKRGQDVALRCDPISGHVSLFWYQQALGQGPEFLTYFQNEAQLDKSGLPSDRFFAERPEGSVSTLKIQRTQQEDSAVYLCASSSVAGGPENTQYFGPGTRLTVL.

This chain connects TRBV14 to TRBJ1-5; D uncertain. This CDR3 contains 13 residues. The V gene's germline CDR1 is SGHDN and CDR2 FVKESK. V was pared by 0 bases and J by 7 bases, with 7 bases between. CDR3: CASSQDPNQPQHF. As DNA, the CDR3 is TGTGCCAGCAGCCAAGATCCCAACCAGCCCCAGCATTTT.

This chain connects TRBV7-2 to TRBJ2-2; D gene unclear. The CDR3 totals 15 residues. V lost 2 bases and J lost 6, with 13 bases in between. Germline V lookup: CDR1 SGHTA, CDR2 FQGNSA. CDR3: CASSLQVGWSGELFF. DNA of the CDR3: TGTGCCAGCAGCTTACAAGTAGGGTGGTCCGGGGAGCTGTTTTTT. The full variable domain, with the rest looked up from reference TRBV7-2 and TRBJ2-2, is GAGVSQSPSNKVTEKGKDVELRCDPISGHTALYWYRQSLGQGLEFLIYFQGNSAPDKSGLPSDRFSAERTGGSVSTLTIQRTQQEDSAVYLCASSLQVGWSGELFFGEGSRLTVL.

This rearrangement joins TRBV28 to TRBJ1-1; D may be TRBD1 (6 bases). V was cut by 3 bases and J by 7 bases, with 15 bases left in between. The length of the CDR3 is 14 residues. Per germline, CDR1 MDHEN and CDR2 SYDVKM. The CDR3: CASSFSGQVVEAFF. The CDR3 bases are TGTGCCAGCAGTTTTTCGGGACAAGTCGTTGAAGCTTTCTTT.

The chain carries TRBV6-5 and TRBJ2-2; no firm D call. The CDR3 is 15 residues long. V was shortened by 7 bases and J by 5 bases, with 17 bases between the two germline ends. Germline V gene sequence: CDR1 MNHEY, CDR2 SVGAGI. The chain's CDR3 is CASNKQSGVTGELFF. As DNA, the CDR3 is TGTGCCAGCAATAAACAATCTGGGGTTACCGGGGAGCTGTTTTTT.

The chain joins TRBV30 to TRBJ2-7; tentatively, D is TRBD2 (7 bases). The CDR3 totals 13 residues. Deletions cut 3 bases from V and 4 bases from J, with 13 bases between. Looked up from germline, CDR1 is GTSNPN and CDR2 is SVGIG (reference sequence). CDR3 coding DNA: TGTGCCTGGAGCGAGGGGGGGAATTACGAGCAGTACTTC. Translating it yields CAWSEGGNYEQYF.

In this sample, this clone turned up a few times. This chain joins TRBV7-2 and TRBJ1-2; D gene unclear. The germline V gene encodes CDR1 SGHTA and CDR2 FQGNSA. Deletions cut 2 bases from V and 3 bases from J, with 13 bases between. The CDR3 length is 15 residues. The CDR3 DNA is TGTGCCAGCAGCTTAAACCCAGCCACTGACTATGGCTACACCTTC. It is translated as CASSLNPATDYGYTF.

The rearrangement joins TRBV21-1 to TRBJ2-3; the DNA was not used to check the table's D call, TRBD2. TRBV21-1 is an annotated pseudogene. CDR3 length: 18 residues. CDR3 residues: CASSKVGASGNTTDTQYF. The CDR3 region has the DNA TGTGCCAGCAGCAAAGTTGGGGCTAGCGGGAATACCACAGATACGCAGTATTTT.

To note about this clone: Other DNA sequences in this specimen translate into the identical CDR3. This chain joins TRBV7-2 and TRBJ2-7; D might be TRBD2 (5 bases). The CDR3 runs 15 residues. The V end lost 2 bases, the J end lost 1 base, and 12 bases lay between the germline ends. Germline CDR1 and CDR2: SGHTA and FQGNSA. The DNA of the CDR3 is TGTGCCAGCAGCTTACTCGCGGGCGCGTCCTACGAGCAGTACTTC. Amino acids: CASSLLAGASYEQYF.

The chain employs TRBV30 and TRBJ2-7, with TRBD2 matching over 12 bases. V shed 4 bases, J shed 3 bases, and the junction held 34 bases outside the gene matches. The CDR3 covers 24 residues. Germline loops: CDR1 GTSNPN, CDR2 SVGIG (reference sequence). In nucleotides, the CDR3 is TGTGCCTGGAAGAGTCCGAACGCCGACCCACCACTACGGTCTAGCGGGAGGGAAAGCTACGAGCAGTACTTC. It specifies CAWKSPNADPPLRSSGRESYEQYF.

The V call is TRBV7-9, the J call TRBJ1-1, with D possibly being TRBD1 (5 bases). Trimming removed 5 bases at V and 3 bases at J, with 16 bases between. The germline V gene encodes CDR1 SEHNR and CDR2 FQNEAQ (reference sequence). CDR3 length: 15 residues. This chain's CDR3 is CASSPQGLGDTEAFF. CDR3 in DNA: TGTGCCAGCAGCCCCCAGGGTCTTGGGGACACTGAAGCTTTCTTT.

In this sample, this clone turned up once. This rearrangement joins TRBV6-1 to TRBJ1-6; 8 bases align to TRBD1. This CDR3 contains 15 residues. Germline CDR1 MNHNS, CDR2 SASEGT. The J segment lost 6 bases and the V segment lost 8 bases, leaving 9 bases of the junction unmatched. In DNA form, the CDR3 reads TGTGCCAGCTGGCCTACAGGGGGAGGTAATTCACCCCTCCACTTT. Amino acid sequence: CASWPTGGGNSPLHF.

This chain links TRBV7-6 with TRBJ2-2; D ambiguous. CDR3 length: 12 residues. Germline lookup yields CDR1 SGHVS and CDR2 FNYEAQ. V lost 5 bases and J lost 4, with 5 bases in between. The CDR3, as DNA: TGTGCCAGCAGCCCGACCACCGGGGAGCTGTTTTTT. The encoded protein is CASSPTTGELFF.

This chain joins TRBV10-1 and TRBJ2-3, with 7 bases fitting TRBD2. CDR3 length: 14 amino acids. Germline-derived CDR1 and CDR2 are WNHNN and SYGVQD (reference sequence). V dropped 1 base and J dropped 4; count of bases not matched to a gene: 2. The CDR3 protein is CASSEFREADTQYF. CDR3 coding DNA: TGCGCCAGCAGTGAGTTTCGGGAGGCAGATACGCAGTATTTT.

This chain connects TRBV28 to TRBJ2-5, with 8 bases fitting TRBD2. This CDR3 comprises 15 residues. Trimming cost V 3 bases and J 5 bases; bases outside gene matches: 8. Looked up from germline, CDR1 is MDHEN and CDR2 is SYDVKM. As DNA, the CDR3 is TGTGCCAGCAGTTTGGCGGGAGCGGGGGAGGAGACCCAGTACTTC. It encodes CASSLAGAGEETQYF.

This chain joins TRBV5-6 and TRBJ2-7; D possibly matches TRBD1 or TRBD2 (6 bases each). Germline CDR1 and CDR2: SGHDT and YYEEEE. V was cut by 5 bases and J by 3 bases, with 15 bases left in between. The CDR3 consists of 14 residues. Written as DNA, the CDR3 is TGTGCCAGCAGACCCGGGGGCGGTCACTACGAGCAGTACTTC. Its translation is CASRPGGGHYEQYF.

J is TRBJ2-2 and V is TRBV5-1; 8 nucleotides match TRBD1. The germline V gene has CDR1 SGHRS and CDR2 YFSETQ. The CDR3 runs to 17 residues. V lost 6 bases to trimming and J lost 4 bases; unmatched junction nucleotides: 14. In nucleotides, the CDR3 is TGCGCCAGCAAGGCGGCAGGGGGCCTCGGGGCCACCGGGGAGCTGTTTTTT. Translated: CASKAAGGLGATGELFF. Supplemented by reference TRBV5-1 and TRBJ2-2, the full variable domain reads KAGVTQTPRYLIKTRGQQVTLSCSPISGHRSVSWYQQTPGQGLQFLFEYFSETQRNKGNFPGRFSGRQFSNSRSEMNVSTLELGDSALYLCASKAAGGLGATGELFFGEGSRLTVL.

In this sample, this clone turned up many times. This chain uses TRBV18 with TRBJ2-3; D unclear. Germline CDR1 and CDR2: KGHSH and LQKENI. The CDR3 is 15 amino acids. The germline V and J ends were trimmed by 2 bases and 2 bases, with 11 bases remaining between them. The CDR3 loop reads CASSPIVHTTDTQYF. The CDR3 DNA sequence: TGTGCCAGCTCACCAATCGTACACACCACAGATACGCAGTATTTT.

The chain uses TRBV27 and TRBJ2-2; perhaps D is TRBD1 or TRBD2 (5 bases each). Germline values: CDR1 MNHEY, CDR2 SMNVEV (reference sequence). This CDR3 contains 15 residues. Between the trimmed V and J ends, which lost 4 bases and 7 bases, there was a span of 16 bases. CDR3 in DNA: TGTGCCAGCAGTTACGATAGTGGGGGTTACGGGGAGCTGTTTTTT. Its protein product is CASSYDSGGYGELFF.

The V call is TRBV10-3, the J call TRBJ2-7, with 11 bases fitting TRBD2. Germline lookup yields CDR1 ENHRY and CDR2 SYGVKD. The V gene end was trimmed by 3 bases and the J gene end by 4 bases; junction bases not matched to a gene: 8. CDR3 length equals 16 residues. CDR3 region: CAISETLAGVLYEQYF. The CDR3 nucleotides read TGTGCCATCAGTGAAACACTAGCGGGAGTTTTGTACGAGCAGTACTTC.

The chain has TRBV29-1 and TRBJ1-1; the match to TRBD1 covers 7 bases. The CDR3 totals 16 residues. Unmatched junction bases numbered 12, after V lost 4 bases and J lost 1 base. Germline CDR1 is SQVTM and CDR2 is ANQGSEA. CDR3 loop: CSVAPSSRQGNTEAFF. In nucleotides, the CDR3 is TGCAGCGTTGCCCCTTCTTCACGACAGGGGAACACTGAAGCTTTCTTT.

This clone has only one observation. The chain links TRBV6-6 to TRBJ2-7; 8 bases are a match to TRBD2. The CDR3 totals 14 residues. CDR1 is MNHNY and CDR2 is SVGAGI in the germline V gene (reference sequence). Trimming removed 2 bases from V and 5 bases from J; junction bases left unmatched: 5. The CDR3 spells CASSYSGSRNEQYF. CDR3 DNA sequence: TGTGCCAGCAGTTACAGCGGGAGTAGAAACGAGCAGTACTTC.

The genes are TRBV28 and TRBJ1-5; weak D call: TRBD1 (5 bases). Germline-derived CDR1 and CDR2 are MDHEN and SYDVKM. The CDR3 has 14 amino acids. V lost 5 bases and J 2 bases, leaving 10 bases between the germline ends. The CDR3 DNA sequence: TGTGCCAGCAGTCAACTACAGGGCAATCAGCCCCAGCATTTT. Amino acids: CASSQLQGNQPQHF. The whole variable domain, remainder taken from reference TRBV28 and TRBJ1-5, is DVKVTQSSRYLVKRTGEKVFLECVQDMDHENMFWYRQDPGLGLRLIYFSYDVKMKEKGDIPEGYSVSREKKERFSLILESASTNQTSMYLCASSQLQGNQPQHFGDGTRLSIL.